This T cell receptor (beta chain) was captured in a study of cytomegalovirus exposure and HLA in healthy donors. Whole-study context: Unique TCRs numbering 75 million to 95 million, obtained from HLA-typed donors, made up an early data release.

The sample holds a few counts of this clone. Its antigen is unidentified. The germline V gene has CDR1 SGHDN and CDR2 FVKESK. V lost 5 bases, J lost 5 bases, and 7 bases stayed unmatched. The CDR3 sequence is 14 residues long. Study-level points and caveats: Later work associated roughly 15,000 TCR beta sequences with HLA alleles at 0.05 false discovery rate. A later look showed TCR association rates differing by HLA locus, highest for DRB1 and lowest for HLA-C. Looking again later, the authors saw that most CMV-associated TCR beta chains seemed HLA-restricted.

The PCR employed 60 Vbeta primers together with 13 Jbeta primers. Assay used: immunoSEQ multiplex PCR; TCRdb lists only in-frame clones, some missing. Of some 180,000 clones in the sample, 73% are singletons; the top ten hold approximately 5.4%. Input material: PBMCs. The receptor was isolated from a woman aged 18-29 years in good health and CMV-seropositive. The chain recombines TRBV14 with TRBJ2-7, with 9 bases matching TRBD2. This CDR3 is CASSRRGGQNEQYF. In nucleotides, the CDR3 is TGTGCCAGCAGCAGGCGGGGGGGCCAGAACGAGCAGTACTTC.